This T cell receptor beta chain came from a study of patients and donors after allogeneic stem cell transplantation. TCRdb ran MiXCR on the RT-PCR reads and lists one entry per CDR3 protein. Of about 24,000 distinct CDR3 sequences in the sample, roughly two fifths are singletons; the top ten hold approximately 84%. Trimming cost V 2 bases and J 8 bases; bases outside gene matches: 18. The germline V gene has CDR1 SGDLS and CDR2 YYNGEE. This CDR3 is 18 amino acids long. The V and J genes are TRBV9 and TRBJ2-1; 8 nucleotides line up with TRBD2. Sequencing used blood, either unsorted or a sorted T cell fraction (not recorded which). This TCR came from a human donor who was either an allogeneic HSCT recipient or a stem cell or donor lymphocyte infusion donor (not recorded which). It is not recorded whose cells these are; they may come from a transplant donor. CDR3 DNA sequence: TGTGCCAGCAGCGTCTCCCCCAAAGAGCGGGAGAATAGGTATGAGCAGTTCTTC. It translates to CASSVSPKERENRYEQFF.